A selection of T cell receptor beta chains follows, all from one sample in a study of blood T cell repertoires in COVID-19. The table came from immunoSEQ multiplex PCR; TCRdb's copy has only in-frame clones and leaves some out. The table has about 230,000 clones, just under 90% seen once. Sequenced input: peripheral blood. Source of these receptors: a man aged 30 to 45 with COVID-19, enrolled during active disease. CDR3s include the opening cysteine and the closing phenylalanine or tryptophan.

v_gene: TRBV18; j_gene: TRBJ1-2; CDR3aa: CASSPLWGDGYTF
v_gene: TRBV4-2; j_gene: TRBJ1-1; CDR3aa: CASSHFRQGQNGPEAFF
v_gene: TRBV4-3; j_gene: TRBJ2-7; CDR3aa: CASSQDHRREPYEQYF
v_gene: TRBV7-3; j_gene: TRBJ2-1; CDR3aa: CASSPLAGGGINEQFF
v_gene: TRBV7-9; j_gene: TRBJ1-2; CDR3aa: CASSPGWGLTYGYTF
v_gene: TRBV27; j_gene: TRBJ2-7; CDR3aa: CASSQKQGGIYEQYF
v_gene: TRBV7-2; j_gene: TRBJ1-3; CDR3aa: CASSFALTGTSGNTIYF
v_gene: TRBV2; j_gene: TRBJ1-4; CDR3aa: CASSEVVAQGKLFF
v_gene: TRBV29-1; j_gene: TRBJ1-1; CDR3aa: CSVERGSTEAFF
v_gene: TRBV6-2/TRBV6-3; j_gene: TRBJ2-1; CDR3aa: CASSYSPDNEQFF
v_gene: TRBV28; j_gene: TRBJ1-5; CDR3aa: CATYSGDSSNQPQHF
v_gene: TRBV19; j_gene: TRBJ2-2; CDR3aa: CASRNTGMYTGELFF
v_gene: TRBV4-2; j_gene: TRBJ2-4; CDR3aa: CASSLRGLAKNIQYF